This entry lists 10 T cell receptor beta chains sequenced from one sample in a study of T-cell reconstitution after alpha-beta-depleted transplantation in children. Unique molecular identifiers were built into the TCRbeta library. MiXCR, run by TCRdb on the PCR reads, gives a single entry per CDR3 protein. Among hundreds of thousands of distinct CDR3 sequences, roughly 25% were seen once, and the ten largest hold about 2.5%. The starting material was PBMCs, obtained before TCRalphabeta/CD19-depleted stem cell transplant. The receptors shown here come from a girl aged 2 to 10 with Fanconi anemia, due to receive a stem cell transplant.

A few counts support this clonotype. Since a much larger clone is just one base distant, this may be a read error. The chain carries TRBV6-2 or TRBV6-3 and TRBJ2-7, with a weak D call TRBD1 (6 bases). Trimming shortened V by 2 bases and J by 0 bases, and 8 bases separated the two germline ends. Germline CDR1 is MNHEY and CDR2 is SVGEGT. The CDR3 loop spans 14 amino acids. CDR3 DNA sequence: TGTGCCAGCAGTTACCGGGACACCTCCTACGAGCAGTACTTC. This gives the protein CASSYRDTSYEQYF.

CDR3 loop: CSAAPAGGQETQYF. Here the CDR3 DNA reads TGCAGCGCCGCCCCAGCGGGAGGCCAAGAGACCCAGTACTTC. V is TRBV29-1 and J is TRBJ2-5, with 9 bases aligning to TRBD2. The germline gives CDR1 SQVTM, CDR2 ANQGSEA. The ends lost 7 bases at V and 1 base at J; junction bases unmatched: 7. CDR3 length: 14 residues. The full variable domain, in which reference TRBV29-1 and TRBJ2-5 provide the parts outside the CDR3, is SAVISQKPSRDICQRGTSLTIQCQVDSQVTMMFWYRQQPGQSLTLIATANQGSEATYESGFVIDKFPISRPNLTFSTLTVSNMSPEDSSIYLCSAAPAGGQETQYFGPGTRLLVL.

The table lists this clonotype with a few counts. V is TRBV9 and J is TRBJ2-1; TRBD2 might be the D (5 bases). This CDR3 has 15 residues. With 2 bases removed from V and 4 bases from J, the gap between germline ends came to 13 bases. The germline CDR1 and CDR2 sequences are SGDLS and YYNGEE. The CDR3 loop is CASSVTLLEYNEQFF. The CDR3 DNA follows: TGTGCCAGCAGCGTGACCTTACTAGAGTACAATGAGCAGTTCTTC.

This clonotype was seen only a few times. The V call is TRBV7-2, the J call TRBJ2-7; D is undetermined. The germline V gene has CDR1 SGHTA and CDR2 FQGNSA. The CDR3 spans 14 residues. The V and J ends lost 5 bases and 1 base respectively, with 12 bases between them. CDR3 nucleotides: TGTGCCAGCAGCCTGAGGACGGAATCCTACGAGCAGTACTTC. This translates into CASSLRTESYEQYF.

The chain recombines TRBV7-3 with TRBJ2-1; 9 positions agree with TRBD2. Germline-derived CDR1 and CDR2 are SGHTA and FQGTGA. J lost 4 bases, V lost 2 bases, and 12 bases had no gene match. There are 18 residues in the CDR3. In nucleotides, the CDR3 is TGTGCCAGCAGCTTAGAATATAGTTGCGGGAGGGTTTACAATGAGCAGTTCTTC. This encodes CASSLEYSCGRVYNEQFF. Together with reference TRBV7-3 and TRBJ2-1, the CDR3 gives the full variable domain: GAGVSQTPSNKVTEKGKYVELRCDPISGHTALYWYRQSLGQGPEFLIYFQGTGAADDSGLPNDRFFAVRPEGSVSTLKIQRTERGDSAVYLCASSLEYSCGRVYNEQFFGPGTRLTVL.

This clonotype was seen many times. CDR3 sequence (DNA): TGCGCCAGCAGCTGGACTTCCTCCTACAATGAGCAGTTCTTC. It is translated as CASSWTSSYNEQFF. V and J are TRBV5-1 and TRBJ2-1; possibly TRBD2 for D (5 bases). The V end was cut by 3 bases, the J end by 0 bases, with 7 bases between. CDR1 and CDR2 (germline): SGHRS, YFSETQ. The CDR3 is 14 amino acids.

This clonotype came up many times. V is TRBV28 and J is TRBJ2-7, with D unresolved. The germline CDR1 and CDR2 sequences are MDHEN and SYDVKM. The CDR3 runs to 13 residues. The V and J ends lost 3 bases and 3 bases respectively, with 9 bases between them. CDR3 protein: CASSFGAHYEQYF. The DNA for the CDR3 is TGTGCCAGCAGTTTTGGTGCCCACTACGAGCAGTACTTC. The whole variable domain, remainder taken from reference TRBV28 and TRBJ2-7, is DVKVTQSSRYLVKRTGEKVFLECVQDMDHENMFWYRQDPGLGLRLIYFSYDVKMKEKGDIPEGYSVSREKKERFSLILESASTNQTSMYLCASSFGAHYEQYFGPGTRLTVT.

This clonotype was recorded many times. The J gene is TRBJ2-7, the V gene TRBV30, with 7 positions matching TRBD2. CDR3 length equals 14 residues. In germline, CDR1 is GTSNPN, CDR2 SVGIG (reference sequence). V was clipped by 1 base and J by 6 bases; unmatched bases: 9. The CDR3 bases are TGTGCCTGGAGTGCCCTGAAGCGGGGAGGCGAGCAGTACTTC. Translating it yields CAWSALKRGGEQYF. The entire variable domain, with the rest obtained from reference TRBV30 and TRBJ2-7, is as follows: SQTIHQWPATLVQPVGSPLSLECTVEGTSNPNLYWYRQAAGRGLQLLFYSVGIGQISSEVPQNLSASRPQDRQFILSSKKLLLSDSGFYLCAWSALKRGGEQYFGPGTRLTVT.

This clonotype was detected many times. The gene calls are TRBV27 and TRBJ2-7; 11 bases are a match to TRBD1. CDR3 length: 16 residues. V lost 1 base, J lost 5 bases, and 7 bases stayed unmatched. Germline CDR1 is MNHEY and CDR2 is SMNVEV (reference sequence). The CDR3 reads CASSLLLDRGLNEQYF. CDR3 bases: TGTGCCAGCAGTTTATTATTGGACAGGGGGCTAAACGAGCAGTACTTC.

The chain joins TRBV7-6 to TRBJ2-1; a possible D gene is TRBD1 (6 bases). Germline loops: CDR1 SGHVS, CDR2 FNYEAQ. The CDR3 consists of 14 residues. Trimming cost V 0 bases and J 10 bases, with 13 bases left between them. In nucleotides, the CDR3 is TGTGCCAGCAGCTTAGCGGTTCGCAGGGGAGAGCAGTTCTTC. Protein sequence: CASSLAVRRGEQFF.